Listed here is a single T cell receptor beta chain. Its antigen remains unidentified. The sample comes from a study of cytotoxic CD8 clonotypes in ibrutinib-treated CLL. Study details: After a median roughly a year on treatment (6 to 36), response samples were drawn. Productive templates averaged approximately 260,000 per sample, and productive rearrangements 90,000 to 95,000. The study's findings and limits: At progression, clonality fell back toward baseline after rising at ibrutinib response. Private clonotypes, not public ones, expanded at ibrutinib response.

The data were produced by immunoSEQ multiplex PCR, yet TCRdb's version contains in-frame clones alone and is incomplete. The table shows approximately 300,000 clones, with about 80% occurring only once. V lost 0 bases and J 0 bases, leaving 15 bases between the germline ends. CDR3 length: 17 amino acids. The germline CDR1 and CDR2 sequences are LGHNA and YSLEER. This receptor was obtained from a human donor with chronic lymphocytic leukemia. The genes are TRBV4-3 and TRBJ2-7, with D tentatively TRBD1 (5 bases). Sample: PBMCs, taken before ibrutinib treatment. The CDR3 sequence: CASSQDSSGLLSYEQYF. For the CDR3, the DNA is TGCGCCAGCAGCCAAGATTCGTCAGGGCTCCTCTCCTACGAGCAGTACTTC.